What follows are 18 T cell receptor beta chains derived from one specimen sequenced in a study of cytomegalovirus exposure and HLA in healthy donors. Primers included in the PCR were 60 Vbeta and 13 Jbeta primers. TCRdb's table, derived via immunoSEQ multiplex PCR, lists solely in-frame clones and lacks some. In the table there are just under 95,000 clones, approximately 84% of which are singletons. The sequenced sample consisted of PBMCs. These receptors all come from a woman under 30 in good health and CMV-seropositive.

The chain uses TRBV7-9 and TRBJ2-7; 12 bases are shared with TRBD2. CDR1 is SEHNR and CDR2 is FQNEAQ in the germline V gene (reference sequence). The J segment lost 0 bases and the V segment lost 5 bases, leaving 8 bases of the junction unmatched. This CDR3 comprises 17 residues. The CDR3 nucleotides read TGTGCCAGCAGCGCCCGACTAGCGGGGGCTCTCTCCTACGAGCAGTACTTC. Translated, it gives CASSARLAGALSYEQYF.

The chain has TRBV7-9 and TRBJ2-7, with 8 bases lining up with TRBD2. V was pared by 3 bases and J by 0 bases, with 4 bases of the junction left unmatched. The CDR3 totals 15 residues. Per germline, CDR1 SEHNR and CDR2 FQNEAQ (reference sequence). Written as DNA, the CDR3 is TGTGCCAGCAGCTTCAGCGGGAGTTCCTCCTACGAGCAGTACTTC. This sequence encodes CASSFSGSSSYEQYF.

In its sample, this clone was seen once. V usage is TRBV9 and J usage is TRBJ1-5, with D hard to call. CDR1 is SGDLS and CDR2 is YYNGEE in the germline V gene. The CDR3 runs 13 residues. Deletions cut 0 bases from V and 4 bases from J, with 5 bases between. CDR3 sequence: CASSVDGNQPQHF. DNA for the CDR3: TGTGCCAGCAGCGTAGACGGGAATCAGCCCCAGCATTTT.

This clone has only a few counts. This chain joins TRBV29-1 and TRBJ1-1; the D is unclear. V lost 4 bases and J 4 bases, leaving 10 bases between the germline ends. Germline V gene data show CDR1 as SQVTM and CDR2 as ANQGSEA. CDR3 length equals 12 residues. The CDR3 loop reads CSVGWPGTEAFF. DNA of the CDR3: TGCAGCGTTGGGTGGCCGGGCACTGAAGCTTTCTTT. The whole variable domain, remainder taken from reference TRBV29-1 and TRBJ1-1, is SAVISQKPSRDICQRGTSLTIQCQVDSQVTMMFWYRQQPGQSLTLIATANQGSEATYESGFVIDKFPISRPNLTFSTLTVSNMSPEDSSIYLCSVGWPGTEAFFGQGTRLTVV.

The rearrangement joins TRBV5-6 to TRBJ2-5, with 8 bases matching TRBD2. The germline gives CDR1 SGHDT, CDR2 YYEEEE. With V trimmed by 4 bases and J by 5 bases, 13 bases remained unmatched. This CDR3 region has 16 residues. CDR3 amino acids: CASSVGLAGPSETQYF. CDR3 nucleotides: TGTGCCAGCAGCGTTGGTCTAGCGGGCCCCTCCGAGACCCAGTACTTC.

This clone was counted only a few times. The rearrangement links TRBV30 to TRBJ1-2; perhaps TRBD1 as D (6 bases). Trimming removed 3 bases at V and 0 bases at J, with 11 bases between. Germline V gives CDR1 GTSNPN, CDR2 SVGIG (reference sequence). The CDR3 totals 14 residues. CDR3 coding DNA: TGTGCCTGGAGGGGACAAGCTGCTAACTATGGCTACACCTTC. Amino acids: CAWRGQAANYGYTF.

V usage is TRBV29-1 and J usage is TRBJ1-2; a possible D gene is TRBD1 (6 bases). Germline CDR1 reads SQVTM; CDR2 reads ANQGSEA. The CDR3 contains 13 residues. V was cut by 5 bases and J by 2 bases, with 12 bases left in between. CDR3 residues: CSVPRGSNYGYTF. In nucleotides, the CDR3 is TGCAGCGTTCCCAGGGGCAGCAACTATGGCTACACCTTC.

V gene TRBV6-5 combines with J gene TRBJ2-2; TRBD1 might be the D (6 bases). Germline values: CDR1 MNHEY, CDR2 SVGAGI. With 5 bases removed from V and 0 bases from J, the gap between germline ends came to 10 bases. The CDR3 loop spans 15 amino acids. CDR3 loop: CASSMGTSNTGELFF. The CDR3 region has the DNA TGTGCCAGCAGTATGGGGACATCGAACACCGGGGAGCTGTTTTTT.

This chain uses TRBV5-1 with TRBJ2-7; 8 bases are shared with TRBD1. This CDR3 is built from 17 residues. CDR1 SGHRS and CDR2 YFSETQ come from the germline V gene. V lost 4 bases to trimming and J lost 0 bases; unmatched junction nucleotides: 12. The CDR3 DNA reads as TGCGCCAGCAGCCCGGGATGGACAGGGAGAAGCTCCTACGAGCAGTACTTC. Translated: CASSPGWTGRSSYEQYF.

This clone was seen just once. The rearrangement joins TRBV5-6 to TRBJ1-1, with no clear D. The CDR3 contains 15 residues. Looked up from germline, CDR1 is SGHDT and CDR2 is YYEEEE. V lost 0 bases and J lost 1, with 10 bases in between. The CDR3 loop reads CASSLGAGGNTEAFF. For the CDR3, the DNA is TGTGCCAGCAGCTTGGGGGCAGGAGGGAACACTGAAGCTTTCTTT.

This clone has a single count. The chain couples TRBV5-3 to TRBJ2-5, with 7 bases fitting TRBD1. Being an ORF, TRBV5-3 has a function that is uncertain. V shed 7 bases and J 2 bases; nucleotides not matched to a gene: 17. The CDR3 has 17 residues. For the CDR3, the DNA is TGTGCCAGAGGGAACCGGGACAGAAACCCGATGCAAGAGACCCAGTACTTC. Translation gives CARGNRDRNPMQETQYF.

V is TRBV6-5 and J is TRBJ2-5; 9 bases map to TRBD1. This CDR3 comprises 15 residues. V was pared by 2 bases and J by 5 bases, with 6 bases of the junction left unmatched. Germline CDR1 MNHEY, CDR2 SVGAGI. The CDR3 DNA is TGTGCCAGCAGTTACGGGACAGGGAGAGGGGAGACCCAGTACTTC. This codes for CASSYGTGRGETQYF.

This clone was observed a handful of times. This rearrangement joins TRBV6-5 to TRBJ1-5; 7 bases fit TRBD1. V was pared by 2 bases and J by 9 bases, with 7 bases of the junction left unmatched. CDR3 length: 14 residues. The V gene's germline CDR1 is MNHEY and CDR2 SVGAGI. The CDR3 region has the DNA TGTGCCAGCAGTTACGTGAGGGGGCGAGGGCCCCAGCATTTT. Residues: CASSYVRGRGPQHF.

The chain employs TRBV4-1 and TRBJ2-5; D is ambiguous. CDR1 and CDR2 (germline): MGHRA, YSYEKL. The V end was cut by 0 bases, the J end by 0 bases, with 11 bases between. This CDR3 comprises 16 residues. The CDR3: CASSQEFRVYQETQYF. The CDR3 nucleotides read TGCGCCAGCAGCCAAGAGTTTCGGGTGTACCAAGAGACCCAGTACTTC.

The J gene is TRBJ2-3, the V gene TRBV9; tentatively, D is TRBD2 (6 bases). CDR1 is SGDLS, CDR2 YYNGEE, per germline. The CDR3 has 15 amino acids. Trimming took off 4 bases at V and 1 base at J, with 13 bases between the two ends. CDR3: CASSPRDLGTDTQYF. The CDR3 DNA sequence: TGTGCCAGCAGCCCGCGGGATCTTGGCACAGATACGCAGTATTTT.

In this sample, this clone turned up once. This sequence joins TRBV5-1 and TRBJ2-7; D gene unclear. Germline V gene sequence: CDR1 SGHRS, CDR2 YFSETQ. This CDR3 is 15 amino acids long. V was cut by 0 bases and J by 6 bases, with 16 bases left in between. The CDR3 is CASSLGLSRNPEQYF. Here the CDR3 DNA reads TGCGCCAGCAGCTTGGGCCTTAGCCGGAATCCCGAGCAGTACTTC.

The chain recombines TRBV27 with TRBJ2-3; 7 nucleotides line up with TRBD2. This CDR3 is 15 amino acids long. V was clipped by 7 bases and J by 0 bases; unmatched bases: 7. Germline CDR1 reads MNHEY; CDR2 reads SMNVEV (reference sequence). The CDR3 here is CASTTAGPSTDTQYF. CDR3 DNA: TGTGCCAGCACCACAGCGGGACCTAGCACAGATACGCAGTATTTT.

The gene calls are TRBV29-1 and TRBJ1-2; weak D call: TRBD1 (6 bases). This CDR3 region has 12 residues. Germline values: CDR1 SQVTM, CDR2 ANQGSEA. Trimming pared 6 bases from V and 6 bases from J, leaving 14 bases between. The CDR3 region is CSVSRDTHGYTF. The CDR3 DNA sequence: TGCAGCGTCTCCCGGGACACTCATGGCTACACCTTC.